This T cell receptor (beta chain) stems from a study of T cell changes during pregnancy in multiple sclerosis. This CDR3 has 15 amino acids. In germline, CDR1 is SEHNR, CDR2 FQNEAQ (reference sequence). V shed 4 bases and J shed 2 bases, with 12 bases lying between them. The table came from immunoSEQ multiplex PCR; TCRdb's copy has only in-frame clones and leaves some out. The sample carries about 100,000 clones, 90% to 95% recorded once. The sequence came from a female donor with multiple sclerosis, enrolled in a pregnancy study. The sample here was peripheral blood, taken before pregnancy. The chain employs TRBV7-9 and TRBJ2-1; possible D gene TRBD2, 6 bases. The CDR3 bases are TGTGCCAGCAGCTCGACTAGTAAACCCTACAATGAGCAGTTCTTC. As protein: CASSSTSKPYNEQFF.